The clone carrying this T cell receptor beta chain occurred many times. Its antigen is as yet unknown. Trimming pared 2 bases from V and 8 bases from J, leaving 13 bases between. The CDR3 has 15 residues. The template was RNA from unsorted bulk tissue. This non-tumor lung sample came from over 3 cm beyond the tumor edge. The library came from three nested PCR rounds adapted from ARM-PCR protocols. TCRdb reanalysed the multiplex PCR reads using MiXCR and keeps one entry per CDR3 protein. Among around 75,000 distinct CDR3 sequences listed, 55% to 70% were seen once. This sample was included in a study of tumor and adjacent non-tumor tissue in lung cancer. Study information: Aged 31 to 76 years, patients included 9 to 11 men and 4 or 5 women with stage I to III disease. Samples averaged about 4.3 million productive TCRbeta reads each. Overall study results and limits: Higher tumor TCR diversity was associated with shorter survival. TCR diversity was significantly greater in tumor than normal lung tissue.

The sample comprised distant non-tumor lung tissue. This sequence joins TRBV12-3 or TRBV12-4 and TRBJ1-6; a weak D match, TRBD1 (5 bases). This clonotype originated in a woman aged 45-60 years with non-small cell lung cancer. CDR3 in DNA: TGTGCCAGCAGTTTACGTCAGGGCCCAGATTCACCCCTCCACTTT. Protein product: CASSLRQGPDSPLHF.